This T cell receptor (beta chain) stems from a study of shared clonotypes between healthy human individuals. The study, taken as a whole, reports: The donor pool, a small one, limited the genetic and exposure-history diversity represented. Generation of non-shared clonotypes was less probable than generation of clonotypes shared by all four donors.

Several immunoSEQ 96-well plates shared each subset's DNA, each plate a replicate. Each PCR replicate from the sorted subsets contained approximately 0.2 ug DNA, which is some 32,000 T cell genomes. Measured with immunoSEQ multiplex PCR; TCRdb has only the in-frame clones, and not every one. The sample holds more than 2 million clones, over 85% seen once. Looked up from germline, CDR1 is MNHNY and CDR2 is SVGAGI (reference sequence). V was cut by 0 bases and J by 17 bases, with 11 bases left in between. There are 12 residues in the CDR3. This clone was counted between two and nine times. Its antigen is unidentified.

The chain recombines TRBV6-6 with TRBJ1-6; no clear D. The sequencing input was naive CD4+ T cells sorted from blood. Sample subset: CD45RA+ positively selected. The sequence was collected from a man aged 18 to 29 in good health. CDR3 bases: TGTGCCAGCAGTTACTCGACCGAGCCGATCCACTTT. This sequence encodes CASSYSTEPIHF.